These 2 T cell receptor beta chains were sequenced from one sample in a study of regulatory T cells in long-lasting Graves disease. As for time point: newly diagnosed GD, antithyroid drugs for less than 3 months. PBMC-derived RNA was used for the TCR library. Construction of TCR beta libraries relied on iRepertoire HTBI primers and on Arm-PCR targeting CDR3 regions. TCRdb passed the multiplex PCR reads through MiXCR, listing each CDR3 protein once. Of more than 450,000 distinct CDR3 sequences listed, under 20% were seen once; the top ten hold approximately 12%. The data also belong to a second study, concerning T cells in Graves' hyperthyroidism and ophthalmopathy.

The sample was peripheral blood mononuclear cells (PBMCs), taken at new diagnosis, from a patient treated with antithyroid drugs. The receptors here all came from a man aged 35 to 55 with Graves disease.

This clonotype was recorded once. CDR3 region: CASSDTGQIFSGNTIYF. CDR3 in DNA: TGTGCCAGCAGTGACACCGGACAGATCTTCTCTGGAAACACCATATATTTT. V usage is TRBV6-1 and J usage is TRBJ1-3; tentative D call: TRBD1 (6 bases). The CDR3 is 17 amino acids. From germline, CDR1 is MNHNS and CDR2 SASEGT. V was pared by 3 bases and J by 0 bases, with 15 bases between.

This clonotype came up many times. J is TRBJ2-5 and V is TRBV5-1, with TRBD2 matching over 11 bases. CDR1 and CDR2 from the germline V gene are SGHRS and YFSETQ. The CDR3 sequence is 17 residues long. J was trimmed by 5 bases and V by 5 bases; bases with no gene match: 14. CDR3: CASRRRLAGLLPETQYF. The DNA of the CDR3 is TGCGCCAGCAGGCGTCGACTAGCGGGATTACTTCCGGAGACCCAGTACTTC.